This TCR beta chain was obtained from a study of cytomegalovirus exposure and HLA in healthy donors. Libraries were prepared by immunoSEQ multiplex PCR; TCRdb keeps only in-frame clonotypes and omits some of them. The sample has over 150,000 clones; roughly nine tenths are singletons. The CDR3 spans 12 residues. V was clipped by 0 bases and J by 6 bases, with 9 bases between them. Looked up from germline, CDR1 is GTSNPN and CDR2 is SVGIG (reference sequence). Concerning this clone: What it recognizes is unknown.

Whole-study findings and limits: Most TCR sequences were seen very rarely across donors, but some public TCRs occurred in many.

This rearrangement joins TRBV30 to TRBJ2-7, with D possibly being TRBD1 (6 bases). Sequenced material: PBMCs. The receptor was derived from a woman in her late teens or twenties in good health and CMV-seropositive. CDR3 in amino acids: CAWSVRRGEQYF. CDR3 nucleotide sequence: TGTGCCTGGAGTGTACGCAGGGGCGAGCAGTACTTC.